This T cell receptor beta chain was obtained from a study of blood T cell repertoires in COVID-19. For the study at large: Whether acute or convalescent, the COVID-19 samples came from the United States, Italy and Spain. T cells, B-cell-depleted T cells, or PBMCs supplied cDNA or gDNA.

The germline V gene has CDR1 SGHDT and CDR2 YYEEEE. The CDR3 extends over 15 amino acids. V lost 2 bases and J 3 bases, leaving 14 bases between the germline ends. In the study's own analysis: It was from reference gene primer amplification that nucleated cell counts were estimated. Only in-frame clones appear in the TCRdb table, and some are missing; sequencing was by immunoSEQ multiplex PCR. V and J calls and clone size are as listed in that table; D and trimming were resolved from the DNA. The profile shows approximately 100,000 clones, 82% of them singletons. The sequenced sample was peripheral blood. The V gene is TRBV5-6, the J gene TRBJ2-5; maybe TRBD2 (5 bases). The TCR was taken from a man aged 70 or older with acute or convalescent COVID-19. CDR3 coding DNA: TGTGCCAGCAGCTTATCGGGATCCCGGGAAGAGACCCAGTACTTC. Protein sequence: CASSLSGSREETQYF.